The 31 T cell receptor beta chains in this list originate from one sample, sequenced in a study of siplizumab effects on memory and regulatory T cells. Generated by immunoSEQ multiplex PCR, the TCRdb table keeps only in-frame clones and is missing some. Of around 95,000 clones in the sample, more than 85% were seen once. Input material: CD4+ T cells sorted from blood. The source of these receptors is a human donor in good health.

The chain employs TRBV5-4 and TRBJ2-3, with TRBD2 matching 8 bases. With 3 bases clipped from V and 5 bases from J, the junction kept 8 bases outside the gene matches. Per germline, CDR1 SGHNT and CDR2 YYREEE (reference sequence). There are 15 residues in the CDR3. The DNA for the CDR3 is TGTGCCAGCAGCTCCAAAGCGGGGGCCGGAGATACGCAGTATTTT. This gives the protein CASSSKAGAGDTQYF. The whole variable domain, remainder taken from reference TRBV5-4 and TRBJ2-3, is ETGVTQSPTHLIKTRGQQVTLRCSSQSGHNTVSWYQQALGQGPQFIFQYYREEENGRGNFPPRFSGLQFPNYSSELNVNALELDDSALYLCASSSKAGAGDTQYFGPGTRLTVL.

This chain links TRBV4-3 with TRBJ1-6, with D unresolved. The CDR3 length is 17 residues. The germline V gene has CDR1 LGHNA and CDR2 YSLEER. The ends were cut back, 1 base at V and 2 bases at J, with 12 bases in the middle. This chain's CDR3 is CASSQGGQFAYNSPLHF. The DNA for the CDR3 is TGCGCCAGCAGCCAAGGAGGGCAGTTCGCCTATAATTCACCCCTCCACTTT.

The table lists this clone with a few counts. The chain joins TRBV10-3 to TRBJ1-2, with D unresolved. The CDR3 is made up of 12 amino acids. Trimming stripped 1 base from V and 9 bases from J, with 9 bases between. Germline loops: CDR1 ENHRY, CDR2 SYGVKD. CDR3 sequence reads: CAISEFPARYTF. The CDR3 DNA is TGTGCCATCAGTGAGTTCCCCGCCCGCTACACCTTC.

The V and J genes are TRBV10-3 and TRBJ1-6, with a possible D match to TRBD1 (6 bases). Germline CDR1 ENHRY, CDR2 SYGVKD. Deletions cut 5 bases from V and 7 bases from J, with 12 bases between. This CDR3 region has 14 residues. The CDR3 DNA sequence: TGTGCCATCAGTCAACAGGGTCCCAATTCACCCCTCCACTTT. Translated: CAISQQGPNSPLHF.

The CDR3 bases are TGTGCCAGCAGTGAAGCGGGCGGGGGGCGAACCAATGAGCAGTTCTTC. Encoded protein: CASSEAGGGRTNEQFF. V is TRBV6-1 and J is TRBJ2-1, with 8 positions matching TRBD2. Trimming at V came to 0 bases and at J to 6 bases, leaving 7 bases not matched to a gene. This CDR3 is built from 16 residues. Germline values: CDR1 MNHNS, CDR2 SASEGT.

This clone was detected only a few times. V and J are TRBV5-6 and TRBJ1-2; the D gene is possibly TRBD1 (5 bases). Germline CDR1 reads SGHDT; CDR2 reads YYEEEE. The CDR3 consists of 11 residues. V lost 0 bases and J 13 bases, leaving 10 bases between the germline ends. The CDR3 protein is CASSLVGVSTF. The CDR3 region has the DNA TGTGCCAGCAGCTTGGTGGGGGTAAGCACCTTC.

The V and J genes are TRBV18 and TRBJ1-1, with 7 bases matching TRBD1. The germline V gene has CDR1 KGHSH and CDR2 LQKENI. After removal of 1 base from V and 3 bases from J, the junction contained 8 bases not matched to a gene. The CDR3 consists of 16 residues. CDR3 nucleotide sequence: TGTGCCAGCTCACCACGGACAGGAAAGGCGTACACTGAAGCTTTCTTT. Its translation: CASSPRTGKAYTEAFF.

The V gene is TRBV5-1, the J gene TRBJ2-1, with TRBD2 identical over 11 bases. The CDR3 extends over 16 amino acids. V was pared by 4 bases and J by 8 bases, with 11 bases of the junction left unmatched. Germline CDR1 and CDR2: SGHRS and YFSETQ. The CDR3 nucleotides are TGCGCCAGCAGCACTTCGACTAGCGGGACGAACGATGAGCAGTTCTTC. Its translation: CASSTSTSGTNDEQFF.

V is TRBV28 and J is TRBJ2-3; maybe TRBD2 (6 bases). Germline V gene lookup returns CDR1 MDHEN and CDR2 SYDVKM. The CDR3 has 17 amino acids. V lost 7 bases to trimming and J lost 0 bases, with 20 bases between them. CDR3 sequence reads: CASKAGLNRRSTDTQYF. CDR3 DNA: TGTGCCAGCAAGGCCGGACTAAACAGGAGGAGCACAGATACGCAGTATTTT.

Only one count was recorded for this clone. The V and J genes are TRBV19 and TRBJ2-5; the D is unclear. Germline V gene data show CDR1 as LNHDA and CDR2 as SQIVND (reference sequence). The CDR3 extends over 13 amino acids. The V end was cut by 3 bases, the J end by 5 bases, with 10 bases between. In DNA form, the CDR3 reads TGTGCCAGTAGTATGTTGCGTTGGGAGACCCAGTACTTC. Residues: CASSMLRWETQYF.

The chain has TRBV28 and TRBJ1-2; tentatively, D is TRBD1 (6 bases). Trimming pared 6 bases from V and 3 bases from J, leaving 14 bases between. Looked up from germline, CDR1 is MDHEN and CDR2 is SYDVKM. CDR3 length: 14 amino acids. The CDR3, as DNA: TGTGCCAGCAGGCCCGGACAGTCATACTATGGCTACACCTTC. Encoded protein: CASRPGQSYYGYTF.

V gene TRBV13 combines with J gene TRBJ1-1; 8 positions agree with TRBD1. The germline gives CDR1 PRHDT, CDR2 FYEKMQ (reference sequence). Unmatched junction bases numbered 12, after V lost 5 bases and J lost 4 bases. This CDR3 contains 16 residues. The DNA of the CDR3 is TGTGCCAGCAGCCCCCGGACAGGGCTAAGGGGCACTGAAGCTTTCTTT. The encoded protein is CASSPRTGLRGTEAFF.

This rearrangement joins TRBV21-1 to TRBJ2-3; the DNA was not compared with TRBD1, the D call given in the table. TRBV21-1 constitutes a pseudogene. The length of the CDR3 is 17 residues. CDR3 loop: CASSKDAAGETTDTQYF. CDR3 DNA sequence: TGTGCCAGCAGCAAAGATGCGGCAGGGGAGACCACAGATACGCAGTATTTT.

The chain employs TRBV6-6 and TRBJ2-4; the D gene is possibly TRBD2 (7 bases). CDR3 size: 15 residues. In germline, CDR1 is MNHNY, CDR2 SVGAGI (reference sequence). V lost 7 bases and J lost 1, with 14 bases in between. The CDR3: CASTEGGLAKNIQYF. The CDR3 DNA is TGTGCCAGCACGGAGGGGGGGTTGGCCAAAAACATTCAGTACTTC.

Here the CDR3 reads CASSSGQGTEAFF. CDR3 nucleotide sequence: TGTGCCAGCAGCTCGGGACAGGGGACTGAAGCTTTCTTT. This chain links TRBV7-2 with TRBJ1-1, with 10 bases identical to TRBD1. This CDR3 has 13 residues. V was clipped by 4 bases and J by 5 bases; unmatched bases: 1. CDR1 and CDR2 from the germline V gene are SGHTA and FQGNSA.

This chain connects TRBV5-1 to TRBJ2-1; 8 bases match TRBD2. V trimming: 0 bases; J trimming: 7 bases; junction bases outside the gene matches: 6. The CDR3 consists of 15 residues. Germline V gene sequence: CDR1 SGHRS, CDR2 YFSETQ. The chain's CDR3 is CASSLVAGIYNEQFF. The CDR3 DNA sequence: TGCGCCAGCAGCTTGGTAGCGGGGATTTATAATGAGCAGTTCTTC.

The J gene is TRBJ1-1, the V gene TRBV5-1; D is possibly TRBD1 (5 bases). Trimming cost V 4 bases and J 4 bases, with 14 bases left between them. The CDR3 runs 14 residues. CDR1 SGHRS and CDR2 YFSETQ come from the germline V gene. CDR3 coding DNA: TGCGCCAGCAGCGGCAGGGAGGGAGGCACTGAAGCTTTCTTT. It is translated as CASSGREGGTEAFF.

This sequence joins TRBV28 and TRBJ1-5, with D possibly matching TRBD1 (6 bases). V gave up 8 bases and J gave up 4 bases, with 21 bases separating them. This CDR3 spans 16 amino acids. In germline, CDR1 is MDHEN, CDR2 SYDVKM. The CDR3 coding sequence is TGTGCCAGCGTAAGTCTGGACAGTCCTTCGAATCAGCCCCAGCATTTT. This encodes CASVSLDSPSNQPQHF.

The V call is TRBV10-1, the J call TRBJ2-3; 7 nucleotides line up with TRBD2. The CDR3 loop spans 16 amino acids. V lost 1 base to trimming and J lost 0 bases; unmatched junction nucleotides: 4. CDR1 and CDR2 from the germline V gene are WNHNN and SYGVQD (reference sequence). The CDR3 loop is CASSEWTRGSTDTQYF. The CDR3 DNA reads as TGCGCCAGCAGTGAGTGGACTAGAGGTAGCACAGATACGCAGTATTTT.

The rearrangement links TRBV27 to TRBJ1-2; D remains ambiguous. V was shortened by 2 bases and J by 6 bases, with 10 bases between the two germline ends. Germline CDR1 is MNHEY and CDR2 is SMNVEV (reference sequence). The CDR3 consists of 13 residues. The CDR3 spells CASSLGLFDGYTF. As DNA, the CDR3 is TGTGCCAGCAGTTTAGGTCTATTTGATGGCTACACCTTC.

A single count supports this clone. The CDR3 DNA sequence: TGTGCCAGCAGCTTAACTTGGGGGAATGAGCAGTTCTTC. Translated, it gives CASSLTWGNEQFF. This rearrangement joins TRBV7-2 to TRBJ2-1; perhaps D is TRBD1 or TRBD2 (5 bases each). Germline CDR1 SGHTA, CDR2 FQGNSA. Trimming removed 2 bases from V and 7 bases from J, with 9 bases in between. CDR3 size: 13 residues.

This chain uses TRBV21-1 with TRBJ1-5; the table names TRBD1, a call not compared with the DNA. TRBV21-1 is noted as a pseudogene. The CDR3 covers 15 residues. CDR3 protein: CASSIRTGGNQPQHF. DNA of the CDR3: TGTGCCAGCAGCATCCGAACAGGGGGCAATCAGCCCCAGCATTTT.

This chain joins TRBV5-4 and TRBJ1-6; perhaps TRBD1 as D (5 bases). The CDR3 is 13 amino acids. V was trimmed by 3 bases and J by 7 bases, leaving 8 bases between them. CDR1 and CDR2 (germline): SGHNT, YYREEE (reference sequence). The CDR3 nucleotides read TGTGCCAGCAGCTGGGGGGTGAATTCACCCCTCCACTTT. Protein product: CASSWGVNSPLHF.

The rearrangement uses TRBV5-1 and TRBJ1-3; D may be TRBD1 (6 bases). The CDR3 runs 14 residues. Trimming pared 0 bases from V and 4 bases from J, leaving 8 bases between. CDR1 SGHRS and CDR2 YFSETQ come from the germline V gene. CDR3 sequence (DNA): TGCGCCAGCAGCTTGGACAGGGCGGGAAACACCATATATTTT. This codes for CASSLDRAGNTIYF. Complete variable domain (other parts from reference TRBV5-1 and TRBJ1-3): KAGVTQTPRYLIKTRGQQVTLSCSPISGHRSVSWYQQTPGQGLQFLFEYFSETQRNKGNFPGRFSGRQFSNSRSEMNVSTLELGDSALYLCASSLDRAGNTIYFGEGSWLTVV.

The chain combines TRBV7-2 with TRBJ2-2, with a weak D call TRBD2 (5 bases). CDR3 size: 17 residues. Trimming pared 2 bases from V and 3 bases from J, leaving 16 bases between. Germline CDR1 reads SGHTA; CDR2 reads FQGNSA. CDR3 residues: CASSLRWAGSDTGELFF. CDR3 nucleotide sequence: TGTGCCAGCAGCTTAAGGTGGGCCGGTAGCGACACCGGGGAGCTGTTTTTT.

The genes are TRBV21-1 and TRBJ2-7; no check of the table's D call, TRBD1, against the DNA was made. TRBV21-1 is noted as a pseudogene. The CDR3 spans 16 residues. CDR3 amino acids: CASSKEVSAGTYEQYF. CDR3 in DNA: TGTGCCAGCAGCAAGGAAGTCTCGGCAGGGACCTACGAGCAGTACTTC.

The rearrangement uses TRBV2 and TRBJ1-2; no clear D gene. Germline V gene data show CDR1 as SNHLY and CDR2 as FYNNEI. V gave up 5 bases and J gave up 2 bases, with 9 bases separating them. The CDR3 is 13 amino acids. The CDR3 DNA follows: TGTGCCAGCAGTCTTTCACGAAACTATGGCTACACCTTC. Encoded protein: CASSLSRNYGYTF.

The J gene is TRBJ2-1, the V gene TRBV5-6; D is possibly TRBD1 or TRBD2 (6 bases each). CDR1 and CDR2 from the germline V gene are SGHDT and YYEEEE. The CDR3 is 18 amino acids. Trimming shortened V by 0 bases and J by 5 bases, and 21 bases separated the two germline ends. For the CDR3, the DNA is TGTGCCAGCAGCTTGGGGGGCCCGGGGGCCGGAACGAACAATGAGCAGTTCTTC. Translation: CASSLGGPGAGTNNEQFF.

This clone was observed at least ten times. The CDR3 reads CASSRPGTIYGYTF. The CDR3 region has the DNA TGTGCCAGCAGTCGACCAGGGACCATTTATGGCTACACCTTC. This sequence joins TRBV2 and TRBJ1-2, with a tentative D call TRBD1 (5 bases). V lost 5 bases, J lost 5 bases, and 15 bases lay in between. The CDR3 has 14 residues. CDR1 SNHLY and CDR2 FYNNEI come from the germline V gene.

The chain uses TRBV9 and TRBJ1-2, with 7 bases fitting TRBD1. The CDR3 is made up of 13 amino acids. V lost 4 bases to trimming and J lost 4 bases; unmatched junction nucleotides: 4. Germline V gives CDR1 SGDLS, CDR2 YYNGEE. The CDR3 region is CASSKRGPYGYTF. The CDR3 DNA reads as TGTGCCAGCAGCAAAAGGGGGCCCTATGGCTACACCTTC.

This chain connects TRBV20-1 to TRBJ1-1; D possibly corresponds to TRBD1 (5 bases). This CDR3 has 11 amino acids. Trimming took 6 bases from V and 8 from J, leaving 13 bases between them. Germline V lookup: CDR1 DFQATT, CDR2 SNEGSKA (reference sequence). The CDR3 here is CSALPGTEAFF. The CDR3 nucleotides are TGCAGTGCCCTACCCGGGACGGAAGCTTTCTTT.